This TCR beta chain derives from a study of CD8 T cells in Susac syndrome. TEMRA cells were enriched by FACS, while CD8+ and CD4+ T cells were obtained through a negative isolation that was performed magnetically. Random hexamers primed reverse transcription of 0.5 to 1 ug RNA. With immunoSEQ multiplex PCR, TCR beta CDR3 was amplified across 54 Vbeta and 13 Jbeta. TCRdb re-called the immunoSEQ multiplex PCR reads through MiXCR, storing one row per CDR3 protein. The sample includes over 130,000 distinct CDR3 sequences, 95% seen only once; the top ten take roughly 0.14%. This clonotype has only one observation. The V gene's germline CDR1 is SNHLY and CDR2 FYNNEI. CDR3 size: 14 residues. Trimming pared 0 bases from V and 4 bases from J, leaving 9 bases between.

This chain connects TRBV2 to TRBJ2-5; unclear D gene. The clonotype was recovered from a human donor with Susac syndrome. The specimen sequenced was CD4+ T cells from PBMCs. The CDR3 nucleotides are TGTGCCAGCAGTGAAGCAGGGATCGGAGAGACCCAGTACTTC. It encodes CASSEAGIGETQYF.